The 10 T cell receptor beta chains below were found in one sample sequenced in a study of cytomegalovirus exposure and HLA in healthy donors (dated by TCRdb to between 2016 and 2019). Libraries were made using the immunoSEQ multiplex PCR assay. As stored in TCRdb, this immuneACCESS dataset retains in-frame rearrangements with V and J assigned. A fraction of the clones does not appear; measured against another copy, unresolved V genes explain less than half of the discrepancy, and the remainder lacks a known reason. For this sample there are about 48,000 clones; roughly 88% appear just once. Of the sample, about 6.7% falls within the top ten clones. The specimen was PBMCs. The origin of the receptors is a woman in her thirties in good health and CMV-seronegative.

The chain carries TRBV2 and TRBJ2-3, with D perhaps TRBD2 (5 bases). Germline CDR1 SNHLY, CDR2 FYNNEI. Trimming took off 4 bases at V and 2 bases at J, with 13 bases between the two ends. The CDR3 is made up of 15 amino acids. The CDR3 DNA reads TGTGCCAGCAGTGCCAGCGGTAAACACACAGATACGCAGTATTTT. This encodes CASSASGKHTDTQYF.

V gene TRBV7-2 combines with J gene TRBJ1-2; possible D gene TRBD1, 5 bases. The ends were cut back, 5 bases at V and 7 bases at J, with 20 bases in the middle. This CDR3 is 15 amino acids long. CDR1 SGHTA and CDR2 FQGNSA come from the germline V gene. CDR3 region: CASSPLVGPDVGYTF. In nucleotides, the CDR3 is TGTGCCAGCAGCCCGCTCGTGGGGCCCGATGTTGGCTACACCTTC. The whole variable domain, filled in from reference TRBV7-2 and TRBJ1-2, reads GAGVSQSPSNKVTEKGKDVELRCDPISGHTALYWYRQSLGQGLEFLIYFQGNSAPDKSGLPSDRFSAERTGGSVSTLTIQRTQQEDSAVYLCASSPLVGPDVGYTFGSGTRLTVV.

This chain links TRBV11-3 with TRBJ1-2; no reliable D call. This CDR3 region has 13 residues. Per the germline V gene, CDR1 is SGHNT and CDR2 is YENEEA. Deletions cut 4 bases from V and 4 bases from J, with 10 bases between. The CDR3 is CASSSHGGYGYTF. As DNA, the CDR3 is TGTGCCAGCAGCTCCCACGGTGGCTATGGCTACACCTTC.

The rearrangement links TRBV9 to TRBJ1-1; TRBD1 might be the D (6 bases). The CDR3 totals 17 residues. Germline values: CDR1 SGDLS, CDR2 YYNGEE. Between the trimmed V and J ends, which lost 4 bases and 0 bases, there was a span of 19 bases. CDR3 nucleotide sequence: TGTGCCAGCAGCCCCCAGCCAGGGGCGGGAGTGAACACTGAAGCTTTCTTT. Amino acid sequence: CASSPQPGAGVNTEAFF.

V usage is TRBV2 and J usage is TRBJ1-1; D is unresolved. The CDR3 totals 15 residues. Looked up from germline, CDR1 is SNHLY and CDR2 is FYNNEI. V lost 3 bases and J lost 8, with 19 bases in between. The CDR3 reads CASSDRGYSVGEAFF. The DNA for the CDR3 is TGTGCCAGCAGTGATCGGGGTTACTCAGTGGGAGAAGCTTTCTTT.

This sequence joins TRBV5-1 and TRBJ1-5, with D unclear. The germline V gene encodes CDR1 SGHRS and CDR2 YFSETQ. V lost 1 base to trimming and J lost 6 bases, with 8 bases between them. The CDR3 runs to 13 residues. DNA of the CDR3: TGCGCCAGCAGCTTGATGGAGGGTCAGCCCCAGCATTTT. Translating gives CASSLMEGQPQHF.

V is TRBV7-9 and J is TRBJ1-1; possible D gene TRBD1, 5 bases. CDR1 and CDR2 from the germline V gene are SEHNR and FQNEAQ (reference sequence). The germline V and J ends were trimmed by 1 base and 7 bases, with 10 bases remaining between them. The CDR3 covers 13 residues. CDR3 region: CASSLGTTNEAFF. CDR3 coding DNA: TGTGCCAGCAGCTTAGGGACAACGAATGAAGCTTTCTTT.

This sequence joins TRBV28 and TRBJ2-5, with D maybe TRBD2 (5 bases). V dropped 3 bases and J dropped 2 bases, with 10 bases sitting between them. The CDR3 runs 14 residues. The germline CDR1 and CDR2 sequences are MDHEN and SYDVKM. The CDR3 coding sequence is TGTGCCAGCAGTTTCCACCGGGGACAAGAGACCCAGTACTTC. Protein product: CASSFHRGQETQYF. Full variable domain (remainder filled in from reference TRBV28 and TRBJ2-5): DVKVTQSSRYLVKRTGEKVFLECVQDMDHENMFWYRQDPGLGLRLIYFSYDVKMKEKGDIPEGYSVSREKKERFSLILESASTNQTSMYLCASSFHRGQETQYFGPGTRLLVL.

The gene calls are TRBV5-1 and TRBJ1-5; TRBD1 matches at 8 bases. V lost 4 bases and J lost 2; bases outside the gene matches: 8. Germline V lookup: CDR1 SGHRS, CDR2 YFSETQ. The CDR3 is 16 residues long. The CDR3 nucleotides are TGCGCCAGCAGCCCTGGGGCAGGGGGCGGCAATCAGCCCCAGCATTTT. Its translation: CASSPGAGGGNQPQHF.

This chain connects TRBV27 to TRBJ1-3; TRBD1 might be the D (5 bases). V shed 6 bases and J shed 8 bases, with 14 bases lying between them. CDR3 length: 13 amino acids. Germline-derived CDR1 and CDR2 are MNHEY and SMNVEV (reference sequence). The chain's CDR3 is CASSRDFGDTIYF. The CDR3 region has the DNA TGTGCCAGCAGCAGGGACTTTGGTGACACCATATATTTT.